The rows below give T cell receptor beta chains drawn from one sample of a study of cytomegalovirus exposure and HLA in healthy donors. Here immunoSEQ multiplex PCR was the method, and the copy in TCRdb shows in-frame clones only, minus some. This sample has some 200,000 clones, with roughly 80% found just once. Sequences were obtained from PBMCs. The origin of the receptors is a man between 50 and 59 years old in good health and CMV-seronegative. Each CDR3 is given with its conserved first and last residue. The order of the fields is J gene, V gene, clone size, D gene, CDR3 length, CDR3 protein, CDR3 DNA. The D gene is left open where the match is weak. Not all rows give a size; the values are once, few, many and, for expanded clones, a class.

TRBJ2-5 TRBV29-1 - TRBD1 13 CSAGDRGSWEQYF TGCAGCGCGGGGGACAGGGGGTCTTGGGAGCAGTACTTC
TRBJ2-1 TRBV27 once TRBD2 15 CASKTVSGGYYEQFF TGTGCCAGCAAGACCGTAAGCGGGGGGTACTATGAGCAGTTCTTC
TRBJ1-5 TRBV19 few TRBD1 17 CASSDRRRDRAIQPQHF TGTGCCAGTAGTGACCGAAGGAGGGACAGGGCGATTCAGCCCCAGCATTTT
TRBJ2-7 TRBV6-5 - TRBD1 15 CASSYHGTGAYEQYF TGTGCCAGCAGTTACCACGGGACAGGAGCCTACGAGCAGTACTTC
TRBJ1-1 TRBV27 - TRBD1 16 CASSLGTGGMNTEAFF TGTGCCAGCAGTTTAGGGACAGGGGGAATGAACACTGAAGCTTTCTTT
TRBJ1-5 TRBV27 - TRBD1 13 CASSQGGDQPQHF TGTGCCAGCAGCCAGGGGGGCGATCAGCCCCAGCATTTT
TRBJ2-7 TRBV6-1 - - 12 CASSEPGYEQYF TGTGCCAGCAGTGAGCCAGGCTACGAGCAGTACTTC
TRBJ1-2 TRBV5-1 - TRBD1 14 CASSLSQGGYGYTF TGCGCCAGCAGCTTGAGTCAGGGGGGCTATGGCTACACCTTC
TRBJ2-7 TRBV11-2 - TRBD1 14 CASSSDRAGYEQYF TGTGCCAGCAGCTCTGACAGGGCAGGCTACGAGCAGTACTTC
TRBJ2-3 TRBV6-6 - TRBD1 14 CASSSRDSTDTRYF TGTGCCAGCAGCAGTCGGGACAGCACAGATACGCGGTATTTT
TRBJ2-3 TRBV7-9 - TRBD2 16 CASIDASGGSTDTQYF TGTGCCAGCATCGATGCTAGCGGGGGAAGCACAGATACGCAGTATTTT